A selection of T cell receptor beta chains follows, all from one sample in a study of response to subunit inactivated influenza vaccine. TCRdb passed the RT-PCR reads through MiXCR, listing each CDR3 protein once. The sample lists approximately 490,000 distinct CDR3 sequences; around 7.7% were seen once. The source material was PBMCs from blood, sampled 23 months after vaccination. These receptors were collected from a man aged 50 to 75 who received an inactivated influenza vaccine. The CDR3 runs from the conserved cysteine through the conserved F or W. The D gene is left open where the match is weak. Where a row states a size, it is once, few, many or the class of an expanded clone; other rows omit it.

clone_size	v_call	j_call	d_call	cdr3_aa	cdr3_nt
many	TRBV18	TRBJ2-1	TRBD1	CASSPQGENEQFF	TGTGCCAGCTCACCCCAGGGGGAGAATGAGCAGTTCTTC
few	TRBV5-4	TRBJ2-3	NA	CASSDDRADTQYF	TGTGCCAGCAGCGACGACCGGGCAGATACGCAGTATTTT
few	TRBV11-2	TRBJ2-1	TRBD2	CASSLDRDYYYNEQFF	TGTGCCAGCAGCTTAGATCGGGACTACTACTACAATGAGCAGTTCTTC
many	TRBV6-1	TRBJ1-5	NA	CASALMAYSNQPQHF	TGTGCCAGCGCCTTGATGGCATATAGCAATCAGCCCCAGCATTTT
NA	TRBV5-1	TRBJ2-7	NA	CASSLNSREQYF	TGCGCCAGCAGCTTAAACTCCAGGGAGCAGTACTTC
many	TRBV10-3	TRBJ2-3	TRBD2	CAIRAASGSTDTQYF	TGTGCCATCAGGGCGGCTAGCGGGAGCACAGATACGCAGTATTTT
many	TRBV12-3/TRBV12-4	TRBJ1-1	NA	CASSLSSRNTEAFF	TGTGCCAGCAGTTTGTCCAGTCGCAACACTGAAGCTTTCTTT
NA	TRBV25-1	TRBJ2-5	TRBD1	CASSVTGGRGETQYF	TGTGCCAGCAGTGTGACAGGGGGAAGGGGGGAGACCCAGTACTTC
few	TRBV12-3/TRBV12-4	TRBJ1-6	NA	CASSLSQDNSPLHF	TGTGCCAGCAGTTTGTCACAGGATAATTCACCCCTCCACTTT
NA	TRBV7-2	TRBJ2-7	TRBD1	CASSQAQGDVYEQYF	TGTGCCAGCAGCCAGGCCCAGGGGGATGTGTACGAGCAGTACTTC
many	TRBV4-3	TRBJ1-3	NA	CASSQDRTISGNTIYF	TGCGCCAGCAGCCAAGATCGGACGATCTCTGGAAACACCATATATTTT
few	TRBV2	TRBJ1-2	TRBD1	CASSDSRGRYNYGYTF	TGTGCCAGCAGTGACTCCAGGGGGCGGTATAACTATGGCTACACCTTC
NA	TRBV29-1	TRBJ2-3	NA	CSVVEGTDTQYF	TGCAGCGTTGTGGAGGGAACCGATACGCAGTATTTT
many	TRBV2	TRBJ2-7	NA	CASSYQAGRSYEQYF	TGTGCCAGCAGCTACCAAGCGGGCCGCTCCTACGAGCAGTACTTC
NA	TRBV30	TRBJ1-2	NA	CAWSPTFGSRVDGYTF	TGTGCCTGGAGTCCGACCTTCGGCAGTAGGGTTGATGGCTACACCTTC
NA	TRBV5-1	TRBJ2-7	NA	CASRRGWSSYEQYF	TGCGCCAGCAGGCGGGGCTGGAGCTCCTACGAGCAGTACTTC
few	TRBV27	TRBJ2-1	NA	CASSSRTGYNEQFF	TGTGCCAGCAGTTCACGGACCGGCTACAATGAGCAGTTCTTC
few	TRBV10-3	TRBJ1-2	NA	CAIRGDSNYGYTF	TGTGCCATCAGAGGGGACTCCAACTATGGCTACACCTTC
NA	TRBV24-1	TRBJ2-1	NA	CATSDSKKPNRDQDSYNEQFF	TGTGCCACCAGTGATTCAAAAAAACCTAACAGGGATCAGGACTCCTACAATGAGCAGTTCTTC
few	TRBV20-1	TRBJ1-6	NA	CSASVNPNSPLHF	TGCAGTGCTAGCGTCAATCCGAATTCACCCCTCCACTTT
few	TRBV6-2/TRBV6-3	TRBJ2-1	TRBD2	CASSSTGAGPFF	TGTGCCAGCAGTTCAACGGGAGCGGGACCGTTCTTC
few	TRBV28	TRBJ2-5	TRBD1	CASSPPGTGVLQETQYF	TGTGCCAGCAGTCCTCCGGGGACAGGGGTTCTCCAAGAGACCCAGTACTTC
many	TRBV5-5	TRBJ2-3	NA	CASSLDRNTDTQYF	TGTGCCAGCAGCTTGGATAGGAACACAGATACGCAGTATTTT
NA	TRBV10-3	TRBJ2-7	NA	CAISDAGRNYEQYF	TGTGCCATCAGTGACGCAGGGAGGAATTACGAGCAGTACTTC
NA	TRBV12-3/TRBV12-4	TRBJ2-3	TRBD2	CASSRPGLERRTQYF	TGTGCCAGCAGCCGACCGGGACTAGAACGGCGTACGCAGTATTTT
few	TRBV7-2	TRBJ2-3	TRBD2	CASSLRSSGRPPDTQYF	TGTGCCAGCAGCTTACGGTCTAGCGGGAGGCCCCCGGATACGCAGTATTTT
NA	TRBV12-3/TRBV12-4	TRBJ2-5	TRBD2	CASSSTSGGKTQYF	TGTGCCAGCAGTTCCACTAGCGGGGGGAAGACCCAGTACTTC
NA	TRBV12-3/TRBV12-4	TRBJ1-1	NA	CASSPQAGVNTEAFF	TGTGCCAGCAGCCCTCAGGCCGGAGTGAACACTGAAGCTTTCTTT
many	TRBV6-1	TRBJ2-1	NA	CASSPTMGGLSNEQFF	TGTGCCAGCAGTCCAACCATGGGGGGCCTTTCCAATGAGCAGTTCTTC
few	TRBV9	TRBJ2-3	NA	CASSPTLASETGVTQYF	TGTGCCAGCAGCCCAACCCTAGCGAGCGAAACGGGGGTTACGCAGTATTTT
NA	TRBV15	TRBJ2-7	TRBD2	CATSRRTSGRADEQYF	TGTGCCACCAGCAGACGGACTAGCGGGAGGGCCGACGAGCAGTACTTC